This TCR beta chain was sequenced for a study of cytomegalovirus exposure and HLA in healthy donors. General study points: In a later analysis, parvovirus B19, influenza, CMV and Epstein-Barr virus appeared linked to several top co-occurrence clusters. Because they were indistinguishable, some V segments, including TRBV6-2 and TRBV6-3, were excluded. Presence/absence comparisons presumed near-even sequencing depth among donors. Productive status was seen about 90% or about 30% of the time for most TCR beta V segments in an earlier analysis.

With respect to this clone: The antigen is unknown.

Germline V gives CDR1 SGHVS, CDR2 FQNEAQ. Trimming pared 2 bases from V and 1 base from J, leaving 11 bases between. This CDR3 is 15 amino acids long. A multiplex PCR was run with 60 Vbeta primers and 13 Jbeta primers. Clones were sequenced by immunoSEQ multiplex PCR, and TCRdb holds only the in-frame ones, with some missing. Among 90,000 or so clones, over 70% were seen once, and the ten largest hold about 23%. The sequence was obtained from a woman aged 50 to 60 in good health and CMV-seropositive. The genes are TRBV7-8 and TRBJ1-2; D gene unclear. Sequenced input: PBMCs. CDR3 bases: TGTGCCAGCAGCTTAACAGACCGAAGTAACTATGGCTACACCTTC. Protein product: CASSLTDRSNYGYTF.